The 12 T cell receptor beta chains given below trace back to one sample, sequenced in a study of control samples from healthy donors and cancer patients. Produced via immunoSEQ multiplex PCR; TCRdb's table is partial and in-frame only. The sample has 150,000 to 200,000 clones, almost 90% seen once. Sequencing was done on a sample of blood. Receptors were obtained from a young woman in good health.

This chain joins TRBV29-1 and TRBJ2-2; TRBD2 matches 8 bases. Germline CDR1 reads SQVTM; CDR2 reads ANQGSEA. CDR3 size: 14 residues. The junction had 7 bases not matched to a gene; V was cut back by 7 bases and J by 3 bases. The CDR3 sequence: CSARRREDTGELFF. As DNA, the CDR3 is TGCAGCGCCCGCCGGCGGGAGGACACCGGGGAGCTGTTTTTT.

The J gene is TRBJ2-2, the V gene TRBV13; D remains unclear. Trimming took off 5 bases at V and 7 bases at J, with 11 bases between the two ends. Germline V lookup: CDR1 PRHDT, CDR2 FYEKMQ (reference sequence). The CDR3 covers 13 residues. The CDR3 is CASSAGRLGELFF. The CDR3 DNA is TGTGCCAGCAGCGCCGGACGGCTCGGGGAGCTGTTTTTT.

The chain recombines TRBV19 with TRBJ1-3, with D tentatively TRBD1 (5 bases). Trimming cost V 3 bases and J 0 bases, with 9 bases left between them. CDR1 LNHDA and CDR2 SQIVND come from the germline V gene (reference sequence). The CDR3 loop spans 15 amino acids. The DNA of the CDR3 is TGTGCCAGTAGTATGCGACAGAGCTCTGGAAACACCATATATTTT. It is translated as CASSMRQSSGNTIYF.

The chain couples TRBV6-5 to TRBJ2-7; no definite D call. Trimming removed 2 bases at V and 1 base at J, with 12 bases between. Germline CDR1 MNHEY, CDR2 SVGAGI. This CDR3 comprises 15 residues. Here the CDR3 DNA reads TGTGCCAGCAGTTACAGCCTTTCCAAGTCCTACGAGCAGTACTTC. Amino acid sequence: CASSYSLSKSYEQYF.

The chain joins TRBV9 to TRBJ2-5; D is uncertain. Trimming left V 4 bases short and J 2 bases short, with 9 bases between. This CDR3 has 13 residues. Germline CDR1 SGDLS, CDR2 YYNGEE. In DNA form, the CDR3 reads TGTGCCAGCAGCCCGGGCGGACAAGAGACCCAGTACTTC. This codes for CASSPGGQETQYF.

The rearrangement uses TRBV30 and TRBJ1-5, with TRBD1 matching 7 bases. CDR1 is GTSNPN, CDR2 SVGIG, per germline (reference sequence). Unmatched junction bases numbered 2, after V lost 1 base and J lost 2 bases. The CDR3 runs to 14 residues. In DNA, the CDR3 is TGTGCCTGGAGTGGACAGGGCGGCAATCAGCCCCAGCATTTT. This encodes CAWSGQGGNQPQHF.

The chain links TRBV27 to TRBJ2-5; 8 nucleotides line up with TRBD1. Per the germline V gene, CDR1 is MNHEY and CDR2 is SMNVEV (reference sequence). This CDR3 is 15 amino acids long. Trimming cost V 7 bases and J 5 bases; bases outside gene matches: 12. The CDR3 here is CASKFAGGLGETQYF. CDR3 DNA sequence: TGTGCCAGCAAGTTCGCAGGGGGCCTCGGGGAGACCCAGTACTTC.

This chain connects TRBV7-6 to TRBJ2-5; possible D gene TRBD2, 5 bases. Germline V CDR1 and CDR2: SGHVS, FNYEAQ. The CDR3 has 17 amino acids. V shed 5 bases and J shed 2 bases, with 21 bases lying between them. The CDR3 protein is CASSPGGSRRLQETQYF. As DNA, the CDR3 is TGTGCCAGCAGCCCAGGAGGTAGCAGGCGATTACAAGAGACCCAGTACTTC.

Details on this clone: One junction end does not reproduce the germline sequence, and a read error may be involved. V usage is TRBV3-1 (or the pseudogene TRBV3-2) and J usage is TRBJ2-2; 9 nucleotides match TRBD1. This CDR3 is built from 15 residues. Germline-derived CDR1 and CDR2 are LGHDT and YNNKEL (reference sequence). For the CDR3, the DNA is TGTGCCAGCAGCGGCCGGGACAGGGACATTGGGGCGCTGTTTTTT. Its protein product is CASSGRDRDIGALFF.

The chain employs TRBV6-1 and TRBJ1-3; D is ambiguous. V was shortened by 0 bases and J by 4 bases, with 10 bases between the two germline ends. The CDR3 runs to 15 residues. CDR1 and CDR2 from the germline V gene are MNHNS and SASEGT. The DNA for the CDR3 is TGTGCCAGCAGTGAAGCGCGTGGGCTCGGAAACACCATATATTTT. Translated, it gives CASSEARGLGNTIYF.

This chain connects TRBV6-5 to TRBJ1-2; tentative D call: TRBD1 (5 bases). Deletions cut 5 bases from V and 0 bases from J, with 10 bases between. This CDR3 contains 14 residues. Germline V gene data show CDR1 as MNHEY and CDR2 as SVGAGI. The DNA of the CDR3 is TGTGCCAGCAGTCGGGACTCGCCTAACTATGGCTACACCTTC. As protein: CASSRDSPNYGYTF.

This chain joins TRBV6-4 and TRBJ2-2, with D maybe TRBD2 (5 bases). In germline, CDR1 is MRHNA, CDR2 SNTAGT. V was cut by 8 bases and J by 5 bases, with 18 bases left in between. The CDR3 sequence is 15 residues long. The CDR3 is CASSLDLTGTGELFF. Here the CDR3 DNA reads TGTGCCAGCTCCCTGGACCTAACGGGGACCGGGGAGCTGTTTTTT.